The 30 T cell receptor beta chains in this list originate from one sample, sequenced in a study of CD8 T cells in ankylosing spondylitis. General study points: Blood of patients with ankylosing spondylitis appeared to be characterized by a TCR beta motif of several highly homologous variants.

Via MiXCR, TCRdb re-called the 5' RACE reads, giving one row per CDR3 protein. The sample shows around 540,000 distinct CDR3 sequences, approximately 12% of them seen only once. These receptors' antigens are unknown. Sample: blood, either unsorted or a sorted T cell fraction (not recorded which). The receptor source for this set is a male donor with ankylosing spondylitis.

This clonotype was counted a few times. This chain links TRBV24-1 with TRBJ2-1; D remains unclear. V was clipped by 4 bases and J by 8 bases, with 11 bases between them. Germline CDR1 is KGHDR and CDR2 is SFDVKD. This CDR3 has 13 amino acids. The CDR3 DNA sequence: TGTGCCACCAGTGAAATCAATTCCTATGAGCAGTTCTTC. It encodes CATSEINSYEQFF.

This clonotype occurred once. The genes are TRBV24-1 and TRBJ2-1; 13 bases line up with TRBD2. J gave up 9 bases and V 5 bases, and 9 bases lay outside the gene matches. The V gene's germline CDR1 is KGHDR and CDR2 SFDVKD. The CDR3 contains 16 residues. CDR3 bases: TGTGCCACCAGTGCCCTACTAGCGGGAGGGCCTGGTGAGCAGTTCTTC. This translates into CATSALLAGGPGEQFF.

In its sample, this clonotype was seen a few times. V is TRBV5-5 and J is TRBJ2-3; D is unclear. V shed 1 base and J shed 2 bases, with 11 bases lying between them. Germline V gives CDR1 SGHKS, CDR2 YYEKEE (reference sequence). This CDR3 is built from 15 residues. CDR3 nucleotide sequence: TGTGCCAGCAGCTTGTTTAGCACGTTCACAGATACGCAGTATTTT. Its translation: CASSLFSTFTDTQYF.

This clonotype showed up many times. The V gene is TRBV5-6, the J gene TRBJ2-6; D possibly corresponds to TRBD1 (6 bases). Trimming cost V 0 bases and J 2 bases, with 6 bases left between them. CDR1 and CDR2 (germline): SGHDT, YYEEEE. The length of the CDR3 is 15 residues. CDR3 sequence reads: CASSLGQAGANVLTF. In nucleotides, the CDR3 is TGTGCCAGCAGCTTGGGACAGGCTGGGGCCAACGTCCTGACTTTC.

This chain uses TRBV29-1 with TRBJ2-3; no reliable D call. Trimming pared 2 bases from V and 0 bases from J, leaving 6 bases between. Germline values: CDR1 SQVTM, CDR2 ANQGSEA. This CDR3 comprises 13 residues. The CDR3 loop is CSVEISSTDTQYF. The CDR3 DNA sequence: TGCAGCGTTGAAATCAGCAGCACAGATACGCAGTATTTT.

This clonotype was recorded a few times. The CDR3 nucleotides read TGTGCCAGCAGTTCCAACAACAGGGGATTTTTCGCAGATACGCAGTATTTT. Translating it yields CASSSNNRGFFADTQYF. The chain combines TRBV25-1 with TRBJ2-3; 7 positions agree with TRBD1. This CDR3 comprises 17 residues. Germline V CDR1 and CDR2: MGHDK, SYGVNS. The ends lost 5 bases at V and 4 bases at J; junction bases unmatched: 15.

The rearrangement links TRBV5-6 to TRBJ2-7; TRBD1 matches at 10 bases. Germline V gene lookup returns CDR1 SGHDT and CDR2 YYEEEE. The CDR3 length is 15 residues. V dropped 4 bases and J dropped 0; count of bases not matched to a gene: 4. The CDR3 spells CASSPGTGVSYEQYF. The DNA of the CDR3 is TGTGCCAGCAGCCCAGGGACAGGGGTCTCCTACGAGCAGTACTTC.

This chain uses TRBV10-3 with TRBJ1-2; tentative D call: TRBD1 (5 bases). The length of the CDR3 is 13 residues. Germline CDR1 is ENHRY and CDR2 is SYGVKD. Between the trimmed V and J ends, which lost 10 bases and 0 bases, there was a span of 12 bases. CDR3 DNA sequence: TGTGCCACCGGGGCTGTAACTAACTATGGCTACACCTTC. It yields the protein CATGAVTNYGYTF.

V and J are TRBV5-1 and TRBJ2-7; D remains ambiguous. CDR1 and CDR2 (germline): SGHRS, YFSETQ. This CDR3 is built from 14 residues. V lost 4 bases and J 5 bases, leaving 16 bases between the germline ends. The CDR3 is CASSQFPSVDEQYV. DNA for the CDR3: TGCGCCAGCAGCCAGTTCCCGTCGGTGGACGAGCAGTACGTC.

The sample holds a few counts of this clonotype. The chain couples TRBV3-1 to TRBJ2-1; the D is unclear. V lost 1 base, J lost 9 bases, and 10 bases lay in between. This CDR3 has 13 amino acids. Looked up from germline, CDR1 is LGHDT and CDR2 is YNNKEL (reference sequence). Here the CDR3 DNA reads TGTGCCAGCAGCCAAGGACGACGACTTGAGCAGTTCTTC. This sequence encodes CASSQGRRLEQFF.

CDR3 sequence (DNA): TGCAGTGCTAGAAGGGCAGGGCCGAACACTGAAGCTTTCTTT. Amino acid sequence: CSARRAGPNTEAFF. V usage is TRBV20-1 and J usage is TRBJ1-1; D is possibly TRBD1 (5 bases). Germline CDR1 DFQATT, CDR2 SNEGSKA (reference sequence). V was trimmed by 2 bases and J by 1 base, leaving 11 bases between them. The CDR3 covers 14 residues.

In this sample, this clonotype turned up a few times. This chain links TRBV5-1 with TRBJ2-1, with 9 positions matching TRBD2. CDR1 and CDR2 from the germline V gene are SGHRS and YFSETQ. The CDR3 is 15 residues long. The V segment lost 3 bases and the J segment 6 bases; nucleotides outside the gene matches: 7. As DNA, the CDR3 is TGCGCCAGCAGCTGGTCTAGCGGGATCGTCAATGAGCAGTTCTTC. Protein: CASSWSSGIVNEQFF.

This clonotype has ten or more counts. The rearrangement joins TRBV7-9 to TRBJ2-7; possibly TRBD2 for D (6 bases). Trimming stripped 6 bases from V and 7 bases from J, with 13 bases between. Germline CDR1 is SEHNR and CDR2 is FQNEAQ (reference sequence). This CDR3 has 12 amino acids. The CDR3: CASRENSGEQYF. The CDR3 DNA sequence: TGTGCCAGCAGAGAAAATAGCGGAGAGCAGTACTTC.

The V call is TRBV5-1, the J call TRBJ2-7; D might be TRBD2 (6 bases). V was shortened by 4 bases and J by 4 bases, with 18 bases between the two germline ends. This CDR3 is 15 amino acids long. Germline V CDR1 and CDR2: SGHRS, YFSETQ. CDR3 nucleotides: TGCGCCAGCAGCGCCGGGACTCTCGGGTTTTACGAGCAGTACTTC. Its protein is CASSAGTLGFYEQYF.

This clonotype showed up many times. The rearrangement links TRBV2 to TRBJ1-6; unclear D gene. The CDR3 contains 14 residues. Germline CDR1 and CDR2: SNHLY and FYNNEI. The V end was cut by 4 bases, the J end by 6 bases, with 10 bases between. The CDR3 sequence is CASSGLGSNSPLHF. The CDR3, as DNA: TGTGCCAGCAGTGGATTAGGCTCTAATTCACCCCTCCACTTT.

This clonotype came up a few times. This rearrangement joins TRBV2 to TRBJ2-1; D is ambiguous. CDR3 length equals 12 residues. CDR1 is SNHLY, CDR2 FYNNEI, per germline. Trimming took off 11 bases at V and 6 bases at J, with 14 bases between the two ends. The CDR3 DNA is TGTGCCGCGTCGGGTTTGTTCAATGAGCAGTTCTTC. As protein: CAASGLFNEQFF.

This clonotype has a handful of counts. The chain joins TRBV20-1 to TRBJ2-2; a possible D gene is TRBD2 (6 bases). V gave up 5 bases and J gave up 3 bases, with 13 bases separating them. CDR1 DFQATT and CDR2 SNEGSKA come from the germline V gene (reference sequence). The CDR3 runs to 14 residues. The CDR3 bases are TGCAGTGCTCCGCCGGGACTGTACACCGGGGAGCTGTTTTTT. The encoded protein is CSAPPGLYTGELFF.

This clonotype has more than one count but fewer than ten. The CDR3 region has the DNA TGCGCCAGCAGCTTGCTCCAGCGGGAGTCCAATGAGCAGTTCTTC. Translated: CASSLLQRESNEQFF. The genes are TRBV5-1 and TRBJ2-1; 8 bases agree with TRBD2. Germline V gene sequence: CDR1 SGHRS, CDR2 YFSETQ. CDR3 length equals 15 residues. The ends lost 1 base at V and 6 bases at J; junction bases unmatched: 6.

This sequence joins TRBV20-1 and TRBJ2-7; 10 positions match TRBD2. With 0 bases clipped from V and 2 bases from J, the junction kept 7 bases outside the gene matches. Germline V gene sequence: CDR1 DFQATT, CDR2 SNEGSKA (reference sequence). CDR3 length: 16 residues. CDR3 nucleotides: TGCAGTGCTAGAGATCTTAGGACTAGCGGAACCTACGAGCAGTACGTC. This sequence encodes CSARDLRTSGTYEQYV.

This clonotype was seen ten or more times. This sequence joins TRBV12-3 or TRBV12-4 and TRBJ2-7; no clear D. Between the trimmed V and J ends, which lost 3 bases and 2 bases, there was a span of 2 bases. The CDR3 spans 11 residues. CDR3 residues: CASSLTYEQYV. In DNA form, the CDR3 reads TGTGCCAGCAGTTTGACCTACGAGCAGTACGTC.

The chain couples TRBV29-1 to TRBJ2-7; TRBD2 aligns across 8 bases. Germline V CDR1 and CDR2: SQVTM, ANQGSEA. CDR3 length: 12 amino acids. The trim removed 6 bases at V and 0 bases at J, leaving 1 base unmatched. CDR3 nucleotides: TGCAGCGTCAGCGGGAGCTCCTACGAGCAGTACTTC. The encoded protein is CSVSGSSYEQYF.

The genes are TRBV5-1 and TRBJ1-2; D gene uncertain. The V and J ends lost 5 bases and 6 bases respectively, with 20 bases between them. Looked up from germline, CDR1 is SGHRS and CDR2 is YFSETQ. CDR3 length: 15 residues. The CDR3, as DNA: TGCGCCAGCAGAACCCTTCGCGACGCTCCCGATGGCTACACCTTC. This encodes CASRTLRDAPDGYTF.

A few counts support this clonotype. J is TRBJ2-1 and V is TRBV7-9, with TRBD2 matching 11 bases. V was pared by 8 bases and J by 2 bases, with 2 bases of the junction left unmatched. CDR3 length equals 14 residues. Germline values: CDR1 SEHNR, CDR2 FQNEAQ (reference sequence). As DNA, the CDR3 is TGTGCCAGCGGTAGCGGGAGGGCCTACAATGAGCAGTTCTTC. As protein: CASGSGRAYNEQFF.

This clonotype was observed a handful of times. This chain uses TRBV20-1 with TRBJ1-2, with D tentatively TRBD1 (5 bases). Germline loops: CDR1 DFQATT, CDR2 SNEGSKA (reference sequence). The CDR3 covers 14 residues. With 0 bases removed from V and 6 bases from J, the gap between germline ends came to 14 bases. Here the CDR3 DNA reads TGCAGTGCTAGAGATGTTCGGGGCTGGAATGGCTACACCTTC. It specifies CSARDVRGWNGYTF.

There are many counts of this clonotype. One junction end disagrees with the germline gene, perhaps due to a read error. The rearrangement joins TRBV7-9 to TRBJ1-2, with TRBD1 as a possible D gene (5 bases). This CDR3 has 12 amino acids. CDR1 is SEHNR and CDR2 is FQNEAQ in the germline V gene (reference sequence). CDR3 sequence: CASSLDSYGYTF. The CDR3 DNA reads TGTGCCAGCAGTTTAGACAGCTATGGCTACACCTTC.

The J gene is TRBJ1-1, the V gene TRBV7-2; D is undetermined. V lost 5 bases to trimming and J lost 3 bases, with 10 bases between them. The CDR3 extends over 13 amino acids. Germline loops: CDR1 SGHTA, CDR2 FQGNSA. DNA of the CDR3: TGTGCCAGCAGCCCCCAATCGGACACTGAAGCTTTCTTT. Its translation is CASSPQSDTEAFF.

This clonotype was found a few times. This chain uses TRBV9 with TRBJ2-5; TRBD1 is a possible D gene (6 bases). V lost 0 bases to trimming and J lost 4 bases, with 13 bases between them. Germline CDR1 and CDR2: SGDLS and YYNGEE. The CDR3 sequence is 15 residues long. CDR3 protein: CASSVGVDRRETQYF. CDR3 nucleotides: TGTGCCAGCAGCGTAGGGGTTGACAGGCGAGAGACCCAGTACTTC.

The J gene is TRBJ1-2, the V gene TRBV6-2 or TRBV6-3, with D perhaps TRBD1 (6 bases). The CDR3 runs to 16 residues. V lost 2 bases to trimming and J lost 3 bases, with 16 bases between them. Germline V gene data show CDR1 as MNHEY and CDR2 as SVGEGT. CDR3 region: CASSYRTIQGYYGYTF. Here the CDR3 DNA reads TGTGCCAGCAGTTACAGGACCATACAGGGATACTATGGCTACACCTTC.

The chain combines TRBV7-9 with TRBJ2-4, with D possibly TRBD2 on 5 matching bases. CDR1 SEHNR and CDR2 FQNEAQ come from the germline V gene (reference sequence). The CDR3 contains 15 residues. Trimming left V 5 bases short and J 1 base short, with 12 bases between. The CDR3 loop reads CASSRGLLAKNIQYF. The CDR3 DNA reads as TGTGCCAGCAGCAGAGGGTTGTTGGCCAAAAACATTCAGTACTTC. Looking up the rest from reference TRBV7-9 and TRBJ2-4 gives the full variable domain: DTGVSQNPRHKITKRGQNVTFRCDPISEHNRLYWYRQTLGQGPEFLTYFQNEAQLEKSRLLSDRFSAERPKGSFSTLEIQRTEQGDSAMYLCASSRGLLAKNIQYFGAGTRLSVL.

This chain joins TRBV20-1 and TRBJ1-5; D is undetermined. The germline V and J ends were trimmed by 3 bases and 1 base, with 7 bases remaining between them. The CDR3 contains 13 residues. Germline lookup yields CDR1 DFQATT and CDR2 SNEGSKA (reference sequence). The CDR3 loop reads CSASYGSNQPQHF. The CDR3 nucleotides read TGCAGTGCTAGCTATGGGAGCAATCAGCCCCAGCATTTT.